This is a list of T cell receptor beta chains from one sample in a study of blood T cells in healthy people across ages. TCRdb redid the calling of the 5' RACE reads with MiXCR, one entry per CDR3 protein. The sample consists of some 640,000 distinct CDR3 sequences, around 48% of them appearing once. The specimen was blood. These receptors were collected from a woman aged 60-70 years in good health. The CDR3 runs from the conserved cysteine through the conserved F or W. The D gene is left open where the match is weak. Not all rows give a size; the values are once, few, many and, for expanded clones, a class.

NA | TRBJ2-1 | 13 | TRBD2 | TRBV29-1 | CSSPGAAGETQFF | TGCAGCTCTCCCGGGGCTGCGGGAGAGACCCAGTTCTTC
NA | TRBJ2-6 | 14 | NA | TRBV30 | CAWSQGSGANVLTF | TGTGCCTGGAGTCAGGGGTCTGGGGCCAACGTCCTGACTTTC
NA | TRBJ2-1 | 15 | TRBD2 | TRBV30 | CAWRGGLGNYNELFF | TGTGCCTGGAGGGGTGGACTAGGAAACTACAATGAGCTGTTCTTC
NA | TRBJ2-5 | 16 | TRBD1 | TRBV7-2 | CASSTGTGWLQETQYF | TGTGCCAGCAGCACAGGGACAGGGTGGCTCCAAGAGACCCAGTACTTC
few | TRBJ2-5 | 12 | NA | TRBV10-3 | CASRQTQETQYF | TGTGCCAGCCGACAGACCCAAGAGACCCAGTACTTC
NA | TRBJ2-1 | 18 | TRBD1 | TRBV27 | CASSLDTRRTGGTNEQFF | TGTGCCAGCAGTTTAGATACCAGAAGGACAGGGGGAACTAATGAGCAGTTCTTC
NA | TRBJ2-6 | 17 | NA | TRBV4-2 | CAGSPQGRAGGANVLTF | TGTGCCGGCAGCCCACAGGGGAGGGCTGGCGGGGCCAACGTCCTGACTTTC
NA | TRBJ2-3 | 16 | NA | TRBV9 | CASSLWHSGGTGTQYF | TGTGCCAGCAGCCTTTGGCATTCTGGCGGCACAGGTACGCAGTATTTT
many | TRBJ1-6 | 12 | NA | TRBV15 | CATSESGLPLHF | TGTGCCACCAGCGAGTCGGGACTACCCCTCCACTTT
NA | TRBJ2-1 | 16 | TRBD2 | TRBV20-1 | CSARGPGLASYNEQFF | TGCAGTGCTAGAGGACCGGGACTAGCTTCTTACAATGAGCAGTTCTTC
NA | TRBJ1-2 | 14 | NA | TRBV20-1 | CSAIVPGRGYGYTF | TGCAGTGCTATTGTTCCAGGGAGAGGCTATGGCTACACCTTC
few | TRBJ2-3 | 15 | TRBD1 | TRBV2 | CASRPRDRGVDTQYF | TGTGCCAGCAGGCCCCGGGACAGGGGTGTGGATACGCAGTATTTT
NA | TRBJ2-4 | 16 | NA | TRBV7-9 | CASSSQVGGAKNIQYF | TGTGCCAGCAGCTCCCAGGTTGGGGGAGCCAAAAACATTCAGTACTTC
NA | TRBJ2-1 | 14 | TRBD1 | TRBV7-2 | CASSLRTGANEQFF | TGTGCCAGCAGCTTAAGGACAGGCGCAAATGAGCAGTTCTTC
NA | TRBJ1-2 | 13 | TRBD1 | TRBV12-3/TRBV12-4 | CASSYRDRGGYTF | TGTGCCAGCAGTTACCGGGACAGGGGTGGCTACACCTTC
NA | TRBJ2-4 | 15 | NA | TRBV14 | CASSQGLTSGNIQYF | TGTGCCAGCAGCCAAGGTCTCACCTCCGGAAACATTCAGTACTTC
few | TRBJ2-7 | 13 | TRBD1 | TRBV20-1 | CSANRQGGYEQYF | TGCAGTGCCAACCGACAGGGTGGCTACGAGCAGTACTTC
NA | TRBJ2-3 | 16 | TRBD2 | TRBV28 | CASSITDGGGRDTQYF | TGTGCCAGCAGCATTACCGACGGGGGGGGGCGAGATACGCAGTATTTT
few | TRBJ2-3 | 12 | NA | TRBV29-1 | CSVFAGTDTQYF | TGCAGCGTATTCGCAGGGACCGATACGCAGTATTTT
NA | TRBJ2-7 | 14 | TRBD1 | TRBV7-2 | CASSLGQGVSYRYF | TGTGCCAGCAGCTTGGGACAGGGGGTCAGCTACCGGTACTTC
NA | TRBJ2-3 | 15 | TRBD2 | TRBV6-5 | CASSPGGGPKDTQYF | TGTGCCAGCTCCCCCGGGGGGGGGCCGAAAGATACGCAGTATTTT
NA | TRBJ2-7 | 14 | NA | TRBV29-1 | CSVEARTNVGEQYF | TGCAGCGTTGAAGCTCGGACAAATGTCGGCGAGCAGTACTTC
NA | TRBJ2-5 | 15 | NA | TRBV5-6 | CASSPRDPPEETQYF | TGTGCCAGCAGCCCAAGGGACCCCCCCGAAGAGACCCAGTACTTC
NA | TRBJ2-1 | 15 | TRBD2 | TRBV9 | CASRGTSGLSDEQFF | TGTGCCAGCAGAGGAACTAGCGGGCTCTCCGATGAGCAGTTCTTC
NA | TRBJ2-3 | 14 | TRBD1 | TRBV4-3 | CASSQQGAVDTQYF | TGCGCCAGCAGCCAACAGGGGGCCGTAGATACGCAGTATTTT
NA | TRBJ2-2 | 17 | TRBD1 | TRBV6-5 | CASSYFQGGWDTGELFF | TGTGCCAGCAGTTACTTCCAAGGGGGCTGGGACACCGGGGAGCTGTTTTTT
few | TRBJ2-5 | 16 | NA | TRBV24-1 | CATSHQPLGNYNEQYF | TGTGCCACCAGCCACCAGCCCCTGGGTAACTACAATGAGCAGTACTTC
NA | TRBJ1-2 | 16 | TRBD1 | TRBV11-2 | CASSLADRPVGYGYTF | TGTGCCAGCAGCTTAGCGGACAGGCCGGTGGGCTATGGCTACACCTTC
NA | TRBJ2-7 | 16 | TRBD1 | TRBV4-3 | CASSQGVTGRTYEQYF | TGCGCCAGCAGCCAAGGAGTGACAGGGCGTACCTACGAGCAGTACTTC
once | TRBJ2-7 | 16 | NA | TRBV4-3 | CASSQDLGAGNDEQYF | TGCGCCAGCAGCCAAGATCTTGGGGCAGGGAACGATGAGCAGTACTTC
NA | TRBJ2-1 | 13 | NA | TRBV6-5 | CASSRHRYNEQFF | TGTGCCAGCAGTCGCCACAGATACAATGAGCAGTTCTTC
few | TRBJ2-5 | 14 | NA | TRBV4-3 | CASSQDQLAETQYF | TGCGCCAGCAGCCAAGATCAACTAGCCGAGACCCAGTACTTC
few | TRBJ2-6 | 17 | TRBD1 | TRBV18 | CASSPDTGGTGANVLTF | TGTGCCAGCTCACCAGATACAGGGGGCACTGGGGCCAACGTCCTGACTTTC
NA | TRBJ2-7 | 14 | NA | TRBV20-1 | CSARAPYSTYEQYF | TGCAGTGCTAGAGCTCCCTATTCGACCTACGAGCAGTACTTC
many | TRBJ2-2 | 14 | NA | TRBV11-2 | CASSLGGYTGELFF | TGTGCCAGCAGCTTAGGGGGTTACACCGGGGAGCTGTTTTTT
NA | TRBJ2-1 | 13 | NA | TRBV4-3 | CASSQGEENEQFF | TGCGCCAGCAGCCAAGGGGAAGAGAATGAGCAGTTCTTC
NA | TRBJ2-6 | 16 | NA | TRBV9 | CASSKDLVSGANVLTF | TGTGCCAGCAGCAAAGATCTAGTCTCTGGGGCCAACGTCCTGACTTTC
few | TRBJ1-1 | 13 | NA | TRBV7-9 | CASSTMGNTEAFF | TGTGCCAGCAGCACCATGGGGAACACTGAAGCTTTCTTT
NA | TRBJ2-5 | 13 | NA | TRBV9 | CASSVVTGETQYF | TGTGCCAGCAGCGTAGTAACAGGCGAGACCCAGTACTTC
NA | TRBJ1-2 | 15 | TRBD1 | TRBV7-8 | CASSRPGQGSGGYTF | TGTGCCAGCAGCCGTCCGGGACAGGGCTCCGGGGGCTACACCTTC
once | TRBJ2-7 | 13 | TRBD2 | TRBV11-2 | CASRLSGGYEQYF | TGTGCCAGCAGACTATCGGGGGGATACGAGCAGTACTTC
NA | TRBJ2-1 | 14 | NA | TRBV20-1 | CSVPSTSSYNEQFF | TGCAGTGTGCCAAGCACGAGCTCCTACAATGAGCAGTTCTTC
few | TRBJ2-3 | 12 | NA | TRBV6-2/TRBV6-3 | CASSRNLDTQYF | TGTGCCAGCAGTCGGAACTTGGATACGCAGTATTTT
NA | TRBJ2-1 | 12 | NA | TRBV5-5 | CASSSWADEQFF | TGTGCCAGCAGTTCATGGGCGGATGAGCAGTTCTTC
NA | TRBJ2-5 | 14 | TRBD2 | TRBV7-3 | CASSLGGVSETQYF | TGTGCCAGCAGCTTAGGGGGGGTATCGGAGACCCAGTACTTC